This entry lists 13 T cell receptor beta chains sequenced from one sample in a study of T-cell memory formation after mild COVID-19. TCRdb processed the 5' RACE reads anew with MiXCR; each CDR3 protein has one entry. In the table there are hundreds of thousands of distinct CDR3 sequences, around 13% of which are singletons. Sequencing was done on a sample of PBMCs or a T cell subset sorted from them (not recorded which). The receptors stem from a man aged 18 to 30 who had mild COVID-19 (a few samples of this study predate the infection). Cell type and time point are not known.

V is TRBV4-1 and J is TRBJ1-5, with D possibly TRBD1 on 5 matching bases. This CDR3 contains 14 residues. V was pared by 3 bases and J by 10 bases, with 16 bases between. Looked up from germline, CDR1 is MGHRA and CDR2 is YSYEKL. CDR3 DNA: TGCGCCAGCAGCCAGCCGGGGTCAGGGCGACCCCAGCATTTT. This gives the protein CASSQPGSGRPQHF.

This clonotype was counted a few times. CDR3 bases: TGTGCCAGCAGCCCCGCGGGTCCCCTCCCAGATACGCAGTATTTT. Its protein is CASSPAGPLPDTQYF. The chain joins TRBV7-9 to TRBJ2-3, with a tentative D call TRBD2 (5 bases). The CDR3 extends over 15 amino acids. Germline V gives CDR1 SEHNR, CDR2 FQNEAQ (reference sequence). Trimming took off 5 bases at V and 4 bases at J, with 16 bases between the two ends.

J is TRBJ1-1 and V is TRBV20-1; the D gene is possibly TRBD1 (5 bases). The CDR3 length is 13 residues. The germline CDR1 and CDR2 sequences are DFQATT and SNEGSKA (reference sequence). V lost 3 bases, J lost 2 bases, and 10 bases lay in between. The CDR3 DNA reads TGCAGTGCTAGTATGCAGGGCAACACTGAAGCTTTCTTT. It yields the protein CSASMQGNTEAFF.

V is TRBV3-1 and J is TRBJ1-1; D gene unclear. The CDR3 is made up of 14 amino acids. CDR1 is LGHDT and CDR2 is YNNKEL in the germline V gene (reference sequence). Trimming cost V 4 bases and J 3 bases, with 12 bases left between them. The CDR3 region is CASSPSISDTEAFF. DNA for the CDR3: TGTGCCAGCAGCCCCTCAATATCAGACACTGAAGCTTTCTTT.

The chain combines TRBV5-1 with TRBJ2-1; 9 bases map to TRBD1. The CDR3 is 16 residues long. Per the germline V gene, CDR1 is SGHRS and CDR2 is YFSETQ. J was trimmed by 6 bases and V by 1 base; bases with no gene match: 8. Written as DNA, the CDR3 is TGCGCCAGCAGCTTGTCCGGGACAGGGTTTAGCAATGAGCAGTTCTTC. This translates into CASSLSGTGFSNEQFF.

This clonotype was found a few times. The CDR3 DNA follows: TGTGCCAGCAGCGTGGGCAGCCTAGCCAAAAACATTCAGTACTTC. This codes for CASSVGSLAKNIQYF. The V call is TRBV9, the J call TRBJ2-4; D not resolved. This CDR3 comprises 15 residues. Germline assignment: CDR1 SGDLS and CDR2 YYNGEE. The V end lost 2 bases, the J end lost 0 bases, and 9 bases lay between the germline ends.

The CDR3 region is CSARSTLNQPQHF. Here the CDR3 DNA reads TGCAGTGCTAGAAGCACGTTAAATCAGCCCCAGCATTTT. This rearrangement joins TRBV20-1 to TRBJ1-5; D remains unclear. The CDR3 totals 13 residues. The germline V gene encodes CDR1 DFQATT and CDR2 SNEGSKA (reference sequence). V dropped 2 bases and J dropped 4 bases, with 9 bases sitting between them.

This clonotype was found many times. The chain uses TRBV30 and TRBJ2-1; TRBD2 might be the D (7 bases). The V end was cut by 7 bases, the J end by 2 bases, with 12 bases between. Germline V gene lookup returns CDR1 GTSNPN and CDR2 SVGIG (reference sequence). The CDR3 is 13 amino acids. CDR3: CAFRGDTYNEQFF. The CDR3 coding sequence is TGTGCCTTTCGGGGGGACACCTACAATGAGCAGTTCTTC.

The V gene is TRBV12-3 or TRBV12-4, the J gene TRBJ2-5, with 8 bases identical to TRBD1. Losses at the gene ends were 4 bases for V and 1 base for J; bases not matched to a gene: 5. The CDR3 loop spans 15 amino acids. The CDR3 region is CASSSDRGGQETQYF. The DNA for the CDR3 is TGTGCCAGCAGTTCCGACAGGGGAGGCCAAGAGACCCAGTACTTC.

The chain links TRBV6-5 to TRBJ2-3; weak D call: TRBD2 (6 bases). Germline CDR1 MNHEY, CDR2 SVGAGI. Between the trimmed V and J ends, which lost 2 bases and 4 bases, there was a span of 19 bases. The CDR3 consists of 17 residues. Written as DNA, the CDR3 is TGTGCCAGCAGTTACGGCGGGGATTGGGGAGAGGCAGATACGCAGTATTTT. This encodes CASSYGGDWGEADTQYF.

This clonotype was seen more than once but under ten times. Compared with germline, one end of the junction differs, possibly owing to a read error. The rearrangement links TRBV10-3 to TRBJ1-1, with 8 bases that match TRBD1. Germline V CDR1 and CDR2: ENHRY, SYGVKD. The CDR3 loop spans 12 amino acids. For the CDR3, the DNA is TGTGCCATCAGGGACAGGGTCACTGAAGCCTTCTTT. Protein: CAIRDRVTEAFF.

This clonotype has only a few counts. The chain is built from TRBV7-6 and TRBJ2-5; D remains ambiguous. The CDR3 totals 15 residues. Germline V lookup: CDR1 SGHVS, CDR2 FNYEAQ. With 4 bases removed from V and 3 bases from J, the gap between germline ends came to 15 bases. As DNA, the CDR3 is TGTGCCAGCAGCTCTAGACTGCGTCCGGAAGAGACCCAGTACTTC. It translates to CASSSRLRPEETQYF.

The chain recombines TRBV7-8 with TRBJ2-5; a weak D match, TRBD2 (5 bases). Trimming removed 5 bases from V and 4 bases from J, with 17 bases in between. Germline CDR1 and CDR2: SGHVS and FQNEAQ. This CDR3 contains 15 residues. The CDR3 nucleotides read TGTGCCAGCAGCCCCCCCGGCCTGGCGGGAGAGACCCAGTACTTC. Translating gives CASSPPGLAGETQYF.